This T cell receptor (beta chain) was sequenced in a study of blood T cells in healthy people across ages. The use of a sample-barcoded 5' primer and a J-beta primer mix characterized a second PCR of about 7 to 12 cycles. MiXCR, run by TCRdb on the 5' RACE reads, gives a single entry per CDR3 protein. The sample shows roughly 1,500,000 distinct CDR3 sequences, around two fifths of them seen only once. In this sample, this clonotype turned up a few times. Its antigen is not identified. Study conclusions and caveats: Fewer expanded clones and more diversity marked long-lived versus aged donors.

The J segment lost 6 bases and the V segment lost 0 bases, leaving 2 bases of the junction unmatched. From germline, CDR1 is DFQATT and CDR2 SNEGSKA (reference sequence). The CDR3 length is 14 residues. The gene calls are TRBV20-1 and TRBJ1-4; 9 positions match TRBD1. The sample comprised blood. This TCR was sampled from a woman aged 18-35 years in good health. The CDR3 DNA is TGCAGTGCTAGAGACGGGGACAGGGATGAAAAACTGTTTTTT. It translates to CSARDGDRDEKLFF.